Sequencing of this T cell receptor (beta chain) was carried out in a study of cytomegalovirus exposure and HLA in healthy donors. Findings and caveats of the study: Among TCR beta chains, those listed as cytomegalovirus-associated numbered over 150.

The CDR3 runs 15 residues. The germline CDR1 and CDR2 sequences are SNHLY and FYNNEI. With 8 bases clipped from V and 2 bases from J, the junction kept 7 bases outside the gene matches. Sequenced by immunoSEQ multiplex PCR; TCRdb stores in-frame clones only, minus some. The sample consists of about 38,000 clones, 80% to 95% of them appearing once. Turning to this clone: Its specificity is not known.

The sample consisted of PBMCs. The receptor was isolated from a man aged 18 to 29 in good health and CMV-seronegative. This rearrangement joins TRBV2 to TRBJ2-2; the match to TRBD2 covers 8 bases. CDR3 in amino acids: CASLGLALNTGELFF. The CDR3 DNA reads TGTGCCAGCCTCGGACTAGCCCTCAACACCGGGGAGCTGTTTTTT.